This is a list of T cell receptor beta chains from one sample in a study of blood T cell repertoires in COVID-19. TCRdb keeps only in-frame clones here, not all; method: immunoSEQ multiplex PCR. This table holds about 310,000 clones, nearly 90% found once. Sequencing was carried out using PBMCs or T cells enriched from blood (not recorded which). Every receptor here comes from a woman in her twenties or thirties who had recovered from COVID-19. Each CDR3 is given with its conserved first and last residue. The D gene is left open where the match is weak. Clone size, where shown, is once, few, many, or a class for clones that have expanded.

V gene	clone size	J gene	D gene	CDR3 DNA	CDR3 protein
TRBV2	NA	TRBJ1-1	NA	TGTGCCAGCAAGGAGCCCGGGGGGAACACTGAAGCTTTCTTT	CASKEPGGNTEAFF
TRBV10-3	NA	TRBJ1-3	TRBD1	TGTGCCATCAGTGACCACGCAACGACAGGGAGAAACACCATATATTTT	CAISDHATTGRNTIYF
TRBV5-1	NA	TRBJ1-1	NA	TGCGCCACCTCGAGAGCGTACGGGACACTCGACATGAACACTGAAGCTTTCTTT	CATSRAYGTLDMNTEAFF
TRBV6-2/TRBV6-3	once	TRBJ1-5	TRBD1	TGTGCCAGCAGTTACTCTCGAGGGGGCTTCAATCAGCCCCAGCATTTT	CASSYSRGGFNQPQHF
TRBV5-1	NA	TRBJ1-4	TRBD1	TGCGCCAGCAGCATACAGACAGGGGCAACTAATGAAAAACTGTTTTTT	CASSIQTGATNEKLFF
TRBV7-9	NA	TRBJ2-1	NA	TGTGCCAGCAGCCTGACTCGTCGGGATGAGCAGTTCTTC	CASSLTRRDEQFF
TRBV10-2	NA	TRBJ1-5	NA	TGCGCCAGCAGTGAGTGGCGGGGGAATCAGCCCCAGCATTTT	CASSEWRGNQPQHF
TRBV27	once	TRBJ1-6	NA	TGTGCCAGCACTCCCCCAGCCCTCCACTTT	CASTPPALHF
TRBV28	NA	TRBJ2-7	TRBD2	TGTGCCAGCAGCCAGGGACTAGCCATTTCCTACGAGCAGTACTTC	CASSQGLAISYEQYF
TRBV6-5	NA	TRBJ1-1	NA	TGTGCCAGCAGTTACAGGGGCGGGAAAGCTTTCTTT	CASSYRGGKAFF
TRBV9	NA	TRBJ1-1	NA	TGTGCCAGCAGCCCAGGCATGAACACTGAAGCTTTCTTT	CASSPGMNTEAFF
TRBV10-3	NA	TRBJ1-3	NA	TGTGCCACCTCGGGACTGAGTGATGGAAACACCATATATTTT	CATSGLSDGNTIYF
TRBV28	once	TRBJ2-2	NA	TGTGCCAGCAGGCACGACGTTCTCGAGGTCGGGGAGCTGTTTTTT	CASRHDVLEVGELFF
TRBV7-2	few	TRBJ1-5	TRBD1	TGTGCCAGCAGTTCCGGGACAGCCCATCAGCCCCAGCATTTT	CASSSGTAHQPQHF
TRBV3-1/TRBV3-2	once	TRBJ1-1	NA	TGTGCCAGCAGGATCAAGGCTCGAGGGCAGAACACTGAAGCTTTCTTT	CASRIKARGQNTEAFF
TRBV4-1	NA	TRBJ2-5	TRBD1	TGCGCCAGCAGCCAGGCAGACAGGGACCAAGAGACCCAGTACTTC	CASSQADRDQETQYF
TRBV3-1/TRBV3-2	NA	TRBJ2-2	TRBD2	TGTGCCAGCAGCCAAGTAGCGGGAGAGCGGACCGGGGAGCTGTTTTTT	CASSQVAGERTGELFF
TRBV5-1	NA	TRBJ1-4	TRBD1	TGCGCCAGCAGCTTGGGAGGGACAGGGGACGCAAAACTGTTTTTT	CASSLGGTGDAKLFF
TRBV2	NA	TRBJ2-1	NA	TGTGCCAGCAACCTGGACAGCCAAATTTACAATGAGCAGTTCTTC	CASNLDSQIYNEQFF